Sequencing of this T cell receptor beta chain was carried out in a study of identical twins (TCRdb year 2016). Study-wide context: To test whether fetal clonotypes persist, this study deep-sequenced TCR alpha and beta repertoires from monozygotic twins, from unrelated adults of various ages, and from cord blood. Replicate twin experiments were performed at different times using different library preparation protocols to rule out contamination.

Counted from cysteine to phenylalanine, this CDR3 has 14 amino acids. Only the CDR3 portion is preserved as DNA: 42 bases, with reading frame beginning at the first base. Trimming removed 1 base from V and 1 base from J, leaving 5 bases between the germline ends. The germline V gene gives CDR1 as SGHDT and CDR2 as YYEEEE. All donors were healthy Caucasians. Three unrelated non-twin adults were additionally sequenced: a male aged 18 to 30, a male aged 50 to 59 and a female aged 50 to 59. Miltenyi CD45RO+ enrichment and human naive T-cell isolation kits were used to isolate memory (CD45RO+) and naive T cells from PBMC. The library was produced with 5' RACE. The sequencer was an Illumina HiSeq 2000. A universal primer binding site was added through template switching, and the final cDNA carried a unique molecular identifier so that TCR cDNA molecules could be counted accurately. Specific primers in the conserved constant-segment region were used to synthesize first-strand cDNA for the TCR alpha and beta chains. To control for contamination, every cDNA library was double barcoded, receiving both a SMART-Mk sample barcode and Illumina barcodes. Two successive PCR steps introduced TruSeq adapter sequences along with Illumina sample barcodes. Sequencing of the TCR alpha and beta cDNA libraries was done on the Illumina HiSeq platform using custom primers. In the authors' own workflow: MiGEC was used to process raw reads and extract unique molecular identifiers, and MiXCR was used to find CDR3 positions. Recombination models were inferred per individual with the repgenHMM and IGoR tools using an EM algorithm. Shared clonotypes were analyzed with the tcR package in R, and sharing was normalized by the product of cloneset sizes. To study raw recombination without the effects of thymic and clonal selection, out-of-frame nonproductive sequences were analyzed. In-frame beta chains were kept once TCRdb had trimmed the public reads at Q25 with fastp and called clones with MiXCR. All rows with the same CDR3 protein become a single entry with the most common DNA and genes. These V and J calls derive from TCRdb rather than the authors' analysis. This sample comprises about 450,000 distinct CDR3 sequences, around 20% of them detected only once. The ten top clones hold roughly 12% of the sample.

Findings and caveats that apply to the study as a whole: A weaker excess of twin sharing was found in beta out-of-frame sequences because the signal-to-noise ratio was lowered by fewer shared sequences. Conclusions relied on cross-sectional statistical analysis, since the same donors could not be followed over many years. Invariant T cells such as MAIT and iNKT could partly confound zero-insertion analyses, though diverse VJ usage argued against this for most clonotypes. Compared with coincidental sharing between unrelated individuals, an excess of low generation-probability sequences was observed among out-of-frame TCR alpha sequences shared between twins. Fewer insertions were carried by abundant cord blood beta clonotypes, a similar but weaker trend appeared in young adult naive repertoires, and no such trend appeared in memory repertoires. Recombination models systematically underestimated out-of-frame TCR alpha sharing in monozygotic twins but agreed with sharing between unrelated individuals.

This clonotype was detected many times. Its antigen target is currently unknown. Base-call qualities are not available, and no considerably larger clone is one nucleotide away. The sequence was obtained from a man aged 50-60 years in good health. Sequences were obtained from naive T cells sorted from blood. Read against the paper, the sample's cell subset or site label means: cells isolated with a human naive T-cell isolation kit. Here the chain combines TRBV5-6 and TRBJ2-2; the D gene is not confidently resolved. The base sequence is TGTGCCAGCAGCTTGATGCGGAACACCGGGGAGCTGTTTTTT. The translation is CASSLMRNTGELFF.